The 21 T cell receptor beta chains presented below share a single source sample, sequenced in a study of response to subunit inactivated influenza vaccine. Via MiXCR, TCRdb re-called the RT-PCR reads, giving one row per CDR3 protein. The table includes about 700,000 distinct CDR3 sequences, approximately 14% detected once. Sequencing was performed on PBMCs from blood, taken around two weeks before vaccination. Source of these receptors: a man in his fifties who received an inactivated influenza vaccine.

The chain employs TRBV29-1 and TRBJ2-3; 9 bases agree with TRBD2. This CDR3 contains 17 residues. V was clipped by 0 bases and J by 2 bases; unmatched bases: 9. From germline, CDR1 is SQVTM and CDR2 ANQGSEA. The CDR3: CSVEDQRGVLVTDTQYF. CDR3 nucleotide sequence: TGCAGCGTTGAAGATCAGCGGGGGGTGCTCGTCACAGATACGCAGTATTTT.

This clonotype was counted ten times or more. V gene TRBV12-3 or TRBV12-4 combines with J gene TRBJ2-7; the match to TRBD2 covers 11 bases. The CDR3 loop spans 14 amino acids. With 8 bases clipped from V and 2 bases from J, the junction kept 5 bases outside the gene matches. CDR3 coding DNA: TGTGCCAGCGGGACTAGCGGAGCAGCCTACGAGCAGTACTTC. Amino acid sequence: CASGTSGAAYEQYF.

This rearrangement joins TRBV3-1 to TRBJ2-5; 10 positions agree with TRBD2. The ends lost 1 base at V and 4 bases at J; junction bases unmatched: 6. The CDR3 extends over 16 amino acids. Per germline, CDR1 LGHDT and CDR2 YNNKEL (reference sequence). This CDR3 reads CASSQALAGDPETQYF. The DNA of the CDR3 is TGTGCCAGCAGCCAAGCCCTAGCGGGAGACCCAGAGACCCAGTACTTC.

CDR3 sequence reads: CASSKVVLPADTQYF. The CDR3 DNA is TGTGCCAGCAGCAAAGTTGTACTGCCGGCAGATACGCAGTATTTT. The V call is TRBV21-1, the J call TRBJ2-3. TRBV21-1 is a recognized pseudogene. This CDR3 contains 15 residues.

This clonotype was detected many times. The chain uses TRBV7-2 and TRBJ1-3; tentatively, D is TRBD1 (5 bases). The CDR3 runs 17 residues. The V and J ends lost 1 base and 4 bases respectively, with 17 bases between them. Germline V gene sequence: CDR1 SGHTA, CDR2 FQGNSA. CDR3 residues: CASSLGRGRVRGNTIYF. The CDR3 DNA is TGTGCCAGCAGCTTAGGGCGAGGCAGGGTACGGGGAAACACCATATATTTT.

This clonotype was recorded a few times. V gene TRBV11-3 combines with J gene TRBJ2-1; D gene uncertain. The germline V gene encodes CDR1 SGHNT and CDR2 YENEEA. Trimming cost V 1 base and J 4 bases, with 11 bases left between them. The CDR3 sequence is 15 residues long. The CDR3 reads CASSLGRIEYNEQFF. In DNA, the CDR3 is TGTGCCAGCAGCTTAGGCAGGATCGAATACAATGAGCAGTTCTTC.

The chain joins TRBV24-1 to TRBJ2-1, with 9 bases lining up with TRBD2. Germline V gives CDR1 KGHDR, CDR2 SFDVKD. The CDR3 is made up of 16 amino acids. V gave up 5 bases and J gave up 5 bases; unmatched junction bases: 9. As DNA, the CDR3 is TGTGCCACCAGTGCTCAGCCGGCTAGCGGGAACAATGAGCAGTTCTTC. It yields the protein CATSAQPASGNNEQFF.

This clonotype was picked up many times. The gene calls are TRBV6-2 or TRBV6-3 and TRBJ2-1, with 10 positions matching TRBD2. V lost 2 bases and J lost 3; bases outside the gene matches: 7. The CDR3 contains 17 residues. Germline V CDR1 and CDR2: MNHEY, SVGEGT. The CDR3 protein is CASSYRSGGTLYNEQFF. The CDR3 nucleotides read TGTGCCAGCAGTTACCGTAGCGGGGGGACCCTCTACAATGAGCAGTTCTTC.

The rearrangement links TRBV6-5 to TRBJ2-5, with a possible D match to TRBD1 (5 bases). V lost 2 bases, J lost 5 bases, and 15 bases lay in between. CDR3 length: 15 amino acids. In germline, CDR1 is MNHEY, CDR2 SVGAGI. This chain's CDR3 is CASSYTLSKGETQYF. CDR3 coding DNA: TGTGCCAGCAGTTACACACTTTCGAAGGGGGAGACCCAGTACTTC.

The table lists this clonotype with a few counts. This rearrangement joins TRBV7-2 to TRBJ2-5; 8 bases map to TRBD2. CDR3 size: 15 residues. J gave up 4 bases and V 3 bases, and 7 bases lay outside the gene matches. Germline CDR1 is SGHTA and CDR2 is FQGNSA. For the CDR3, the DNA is TGTGCCAGCAGCTTGTCGGGGGGGCGCTCAGAGACCCAGTACTTC. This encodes CASSLSGGRSETQYF.

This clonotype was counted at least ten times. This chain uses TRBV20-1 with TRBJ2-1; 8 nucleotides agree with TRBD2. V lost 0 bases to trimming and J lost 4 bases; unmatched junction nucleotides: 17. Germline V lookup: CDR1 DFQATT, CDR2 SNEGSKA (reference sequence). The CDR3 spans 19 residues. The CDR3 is CSARDRESVAGIIYNEQFF. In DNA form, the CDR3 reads TGCAGTGCTAGAGATCGAGAGTCGGTAGCGGGAATTATATACAATGAGCAGTTCTTC.

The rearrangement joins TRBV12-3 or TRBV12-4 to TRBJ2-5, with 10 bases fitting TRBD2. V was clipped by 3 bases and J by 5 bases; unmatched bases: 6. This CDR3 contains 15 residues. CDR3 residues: CASSLSGGALETQYF. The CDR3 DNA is TGTGCCAGCAGTTTGAGCGGGGGGGCTTTGGAGACCCAGTACTTC.

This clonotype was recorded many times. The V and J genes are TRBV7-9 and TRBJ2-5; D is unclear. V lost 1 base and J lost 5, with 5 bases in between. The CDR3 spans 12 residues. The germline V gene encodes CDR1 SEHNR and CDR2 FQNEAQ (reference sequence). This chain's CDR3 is CASSLEVETQYF. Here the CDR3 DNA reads TGTGCCAGCAGCTTAGAGGTGGAGACCCAGTACTTC.

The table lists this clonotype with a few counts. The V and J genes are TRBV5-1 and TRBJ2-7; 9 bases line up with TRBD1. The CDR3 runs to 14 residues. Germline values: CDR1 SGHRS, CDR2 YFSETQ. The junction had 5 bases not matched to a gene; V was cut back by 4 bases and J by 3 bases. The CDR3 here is CASSQQGASYEQYF. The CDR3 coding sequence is TGCGCCAGCAGCCAACAGGGGGCAAGCTACGAGCAGTACTTC.

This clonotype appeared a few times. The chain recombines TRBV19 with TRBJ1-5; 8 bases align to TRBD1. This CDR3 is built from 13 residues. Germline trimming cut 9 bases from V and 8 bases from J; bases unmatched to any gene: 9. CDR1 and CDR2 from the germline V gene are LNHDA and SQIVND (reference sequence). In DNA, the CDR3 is TGTGCCAGGACCCTGGACAGGGAGAAGCCCCAGCATTTT. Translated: CARTLDREKPQHF.

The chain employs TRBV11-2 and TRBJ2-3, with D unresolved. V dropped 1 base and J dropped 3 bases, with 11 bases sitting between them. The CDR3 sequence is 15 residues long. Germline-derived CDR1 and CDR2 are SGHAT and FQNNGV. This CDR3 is CASSLGRWSTDTQYF. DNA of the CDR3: TGTGCCAGCAGCTTAGGCCGTTGGTCGACAGATACGCAGTATTTT.

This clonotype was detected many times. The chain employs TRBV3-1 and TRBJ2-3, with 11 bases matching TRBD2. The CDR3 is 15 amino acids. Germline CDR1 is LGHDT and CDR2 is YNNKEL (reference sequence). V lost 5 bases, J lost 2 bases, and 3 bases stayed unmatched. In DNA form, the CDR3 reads TGTGCCAGCAGCAAGGGACTAGCGGACACAGATACGCAGTATTTT. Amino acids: CASSKGLADTDTQYF.

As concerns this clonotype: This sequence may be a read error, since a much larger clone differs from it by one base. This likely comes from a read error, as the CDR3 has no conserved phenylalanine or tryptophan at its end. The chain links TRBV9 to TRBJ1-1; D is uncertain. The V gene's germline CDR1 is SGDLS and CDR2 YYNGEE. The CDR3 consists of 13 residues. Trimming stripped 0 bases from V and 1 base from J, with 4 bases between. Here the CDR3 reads CASSVEGNTEAFL. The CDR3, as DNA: TGTGCCAGCAGCGTAGAGGGGAACACTGAAGCTTTCCTT.

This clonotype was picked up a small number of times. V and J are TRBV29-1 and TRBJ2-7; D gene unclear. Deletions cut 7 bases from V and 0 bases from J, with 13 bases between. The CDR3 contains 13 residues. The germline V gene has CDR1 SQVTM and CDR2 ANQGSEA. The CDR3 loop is CSASLRSSYEQYF. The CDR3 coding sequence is TGCAGCGCTTCCCTTCGTAGCTCCTACGAGCAGTACTTC.

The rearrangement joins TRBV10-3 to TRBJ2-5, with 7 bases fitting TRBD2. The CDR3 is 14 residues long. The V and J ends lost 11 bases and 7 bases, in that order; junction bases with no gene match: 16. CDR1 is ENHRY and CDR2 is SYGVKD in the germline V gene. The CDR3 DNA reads TGTGCCGCCGCTAGCGGCGCCCGTTCATGGACCCAGTACTTC. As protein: CAAASGARSWTQYF.

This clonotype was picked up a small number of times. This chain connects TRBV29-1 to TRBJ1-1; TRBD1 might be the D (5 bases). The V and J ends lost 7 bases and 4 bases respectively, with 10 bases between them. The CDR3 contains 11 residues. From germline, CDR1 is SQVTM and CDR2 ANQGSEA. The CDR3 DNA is TGCAGCGGAGCAGGGTTCACTGAAGCTTTCTTT. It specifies CSGAGFTEAFF.